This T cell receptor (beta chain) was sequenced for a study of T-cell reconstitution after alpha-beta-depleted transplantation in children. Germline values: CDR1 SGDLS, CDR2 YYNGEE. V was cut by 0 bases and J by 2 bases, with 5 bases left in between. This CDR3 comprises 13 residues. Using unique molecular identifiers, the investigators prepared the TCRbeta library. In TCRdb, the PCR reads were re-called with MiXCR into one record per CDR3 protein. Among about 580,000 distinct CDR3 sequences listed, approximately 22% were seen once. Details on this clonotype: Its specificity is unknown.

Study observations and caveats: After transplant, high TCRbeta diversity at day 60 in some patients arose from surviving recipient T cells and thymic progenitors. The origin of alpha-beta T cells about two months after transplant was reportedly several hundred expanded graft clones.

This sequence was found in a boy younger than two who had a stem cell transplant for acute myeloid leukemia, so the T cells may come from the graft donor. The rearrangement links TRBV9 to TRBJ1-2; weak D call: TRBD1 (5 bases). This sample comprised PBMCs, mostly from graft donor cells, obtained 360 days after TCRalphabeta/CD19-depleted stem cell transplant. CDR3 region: CASSVGGNYGYTF. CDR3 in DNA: TGTGCCAGCAGCGTAGGGGGCAACTATGGCTACACCTTC.